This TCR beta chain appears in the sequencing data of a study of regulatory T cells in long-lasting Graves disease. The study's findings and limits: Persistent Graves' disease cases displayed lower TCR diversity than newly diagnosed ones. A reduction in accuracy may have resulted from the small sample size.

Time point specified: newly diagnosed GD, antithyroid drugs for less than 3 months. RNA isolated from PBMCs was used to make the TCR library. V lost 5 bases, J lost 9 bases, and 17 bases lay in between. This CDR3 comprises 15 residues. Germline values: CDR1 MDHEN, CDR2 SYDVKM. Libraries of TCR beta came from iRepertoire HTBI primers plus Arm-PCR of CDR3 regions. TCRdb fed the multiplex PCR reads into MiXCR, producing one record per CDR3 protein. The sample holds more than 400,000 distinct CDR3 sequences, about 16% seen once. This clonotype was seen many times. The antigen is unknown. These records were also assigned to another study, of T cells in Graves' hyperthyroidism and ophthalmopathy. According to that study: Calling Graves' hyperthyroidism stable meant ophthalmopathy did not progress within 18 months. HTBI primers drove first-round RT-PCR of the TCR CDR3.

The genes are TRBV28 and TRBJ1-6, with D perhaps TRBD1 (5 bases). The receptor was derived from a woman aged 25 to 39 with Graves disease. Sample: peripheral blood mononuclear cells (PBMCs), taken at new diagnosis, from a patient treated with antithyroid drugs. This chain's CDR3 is CASSRGGGDSSPLHF. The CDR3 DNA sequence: TGTGCCAGCAGTCGTGGGGGGGGTGACTCTTCACCCCTCCACTTT.